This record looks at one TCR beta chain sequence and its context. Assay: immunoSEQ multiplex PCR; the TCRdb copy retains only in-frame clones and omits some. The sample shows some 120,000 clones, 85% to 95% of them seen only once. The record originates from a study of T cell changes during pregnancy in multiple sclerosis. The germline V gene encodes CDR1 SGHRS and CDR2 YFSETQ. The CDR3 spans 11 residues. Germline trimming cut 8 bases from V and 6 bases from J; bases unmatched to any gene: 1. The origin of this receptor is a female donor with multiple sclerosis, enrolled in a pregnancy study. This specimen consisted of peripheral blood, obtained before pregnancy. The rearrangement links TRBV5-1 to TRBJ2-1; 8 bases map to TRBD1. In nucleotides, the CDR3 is TGCGCCAGTACAGGGGGCAATGAGCAGTTCTTC. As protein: CASTGGNEQFF.